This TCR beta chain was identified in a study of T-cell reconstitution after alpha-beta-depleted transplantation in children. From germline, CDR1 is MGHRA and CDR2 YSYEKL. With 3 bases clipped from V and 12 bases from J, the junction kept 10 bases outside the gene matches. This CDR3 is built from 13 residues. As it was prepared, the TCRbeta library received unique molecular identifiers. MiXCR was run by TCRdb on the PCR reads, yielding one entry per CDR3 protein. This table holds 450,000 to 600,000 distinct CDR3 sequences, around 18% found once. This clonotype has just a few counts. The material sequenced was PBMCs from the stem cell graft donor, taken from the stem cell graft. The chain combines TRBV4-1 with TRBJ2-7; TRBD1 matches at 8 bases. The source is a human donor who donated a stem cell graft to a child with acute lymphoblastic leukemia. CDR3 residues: CASSQVDRALRYF. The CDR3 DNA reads TGCGCCAGCAGCCAGGTGGACAGGGCCCTTAGGTACTTC.